What follows are 19 T cell receptor beta chains derived from one specimen sequenced in a study of graft-versus-host responses after intestinal transplantation. Produced via immunoSEQ multiplex PCR; TCRdb's table is partial and in-frame only. The sample shows approximately 5,000 clones, 72% of them seen only once. Sequencing was performed on PBMCs, taken 510 to 550 days after intestinal transplant. The source of these receptors is a human patient who received an intestinal transplant, so some T cells may come from the graft donor.

Regarding this clone: Given a much more abundant clone one base away, this may be a read error. This CDR3 reads CANSRETQYF. Written as DNA, the CDR3 is TGTGCCAACAGCCGCGAGACGCAGTATTTT. The genes are TRBV11-3 and TRBJ2-3; D is unclear. In germline, CDR1 is SGHNT, CDR2 YENEEA. The CDR3 has 10 amino acids.

The chain employs TRBV6-5 and TRBJ2-5, with D unclear. Trimming took off 10 bases at V and 4 bases at J, with 16 bases between the two ends. The CDR3 covers 13 residues. The V gene's germline CDR1 is MNHEY and CDR2 SVGAGI. The CDR3, as DNA: TGTGCCACCTCCCGCCGAACTCTAGAGACCCAGTACTTC. Protein: CATSRRTLETQYF.

This clone was picked up a small number of times. The chain has TRBV7-9 and TRBJ1-4; D is uncertain. The CDR3 totals 11 residues. The V gene lost 3 bases and the J gene lost 4 bases, with 0 bases spanning the gap. The V gene's germline CDR1 is SEHNR and CDR2 FQNEAQ (reference sequence). The CDR3 reads CASSFNEKLFF. The DNA of the CDR3 is TGTGCCAGCAGCTTTAATGAAAAACTGTTTTTT.

The rearrangement joins TRBV6-4 to TRBJ2-2, with 8 nucleotides matching TRBD2. Trimming cost V 6 bases and J 4 bases; bases outside gene matches: 16. The CDR3 covers 18 residues. Germline loops: CDR1 MRHNA, CDR2 SNTAGT. CDR3 in amino acids: CASRQTSSGLEGTGELFF. CDR3 DNA: TGTGCCAGCAGACAAACCAGTTCGGGACTAGAGGGCACCGGGGAGCTGTTTTTT.

The rearrangement joins TRBV30 to TRBJ1-1; TRBD1 aligns across 8 bases. The J segment lost 5 bases and the V segment lost 5 bases, leaving 7 bases of the junction unmatched. Germline CDR1 is GTSNPN and CDR2 is SVGIG (reference sequence). The CDR3 spans 13 residues. The CDR3, as DNA: TGTGCCTGGGATGGGGACAGGAGGACTGAAGCTTTCTTT. Encoded protein: CAWDGDRRTEAFF.

This clone was recorded a few times. Different DNA sequences within this sample yield the same CDR3. The chain carries TRBV5-4 and TRBJ2-7; no clear D gene. Per the germline V gene, CDR1 is SGHNT and CDR2 is YYREEE (reference sequence). Trimming removed 1 base from V and 3 bases from J, with 11 bases in between. This CDR3 spans 14 amino acids. CDR3 bases: TGTGCCAGCAGCTTGAGAGGAATGGACTACGAGCAGTACTTC. Encoded protein: CASSLRGMDYEQYF.

This clone was seen only once. The chain has TRBV4-3 and TRBJ2-1; D gene unclear. Per germline, CDR1 LGHNA and CDR2 YSLEER. Trimming removed 0 bases from V and 4 bases from J, with 7 bases in between. The CDR3 runs 14 residues. The CDR3 DNA is TGCGCCAGCAGCCAAGATAGACTTTACAATGAGCAGTTCTTC. As protein: CASSQDRLYNEQFF.

Details on this clone: This sample includes further DNA sequences coding for the same CDR3. The chain links TRBV4-3 to TRBJ2-7; 12 bases agree with TRBD2. CDR1 is LGHNA and CDR2 is YSLEER in the germline V gene. Germline trimming cut 0 bases from V and 7 bases from J; bases unmatched to any gene: 7. The CDR3 loop spans 16 amino acids. CDR3 bases: TGCGCCAGCAGCCAAGATAGTCTAGCGGGGGGGCGGGAGCAGTACTTC. Protein product: CASSQDSLAGGREQYF.

Turning to this clone: With a much larger clone just one base away, this may be a read error. The V gene is TRBV7-2, the J gene TRBJ1-3; no clear D gene. The J call could be wrong; TRBJ2-2 is a better fit for the DNA end. This CDR3 is built from 14 residues. Germline values: CDR1 SGHTA, CDR2 FQGNSA. This CDR3 is CASSLNQGTGELFF. In nucleotides, the CDR3 is TGCGCCAGCAGCTTAAATCAAGGGACCGGGGAGCTGTTTTTT.

This clone was seen a single time. This chain uses TRBV7-2 with TRBJ2-2; D remains unclear. This CDR3 comprises 14 residues. The germline CDR1 and CDR2 sequences are SGHTA and FQGNSA. Trimming took off 2 bases at V and 4 bases at J, with 8 bases between the two ends. The CDR3 loop is CASSLSRGTGELFF. As DNA, the CDR3 is TGTGCCAGCAGCTTAAGTAGAGGCACCGGGGAGCTGTTTTTT.

The gene calls are TRBV19 and TRBJ2-6, with a tentative D call TRBD1 (5 bases). Germline V gene data show CDR1 as LNHDA and CDR2 as SQIVND (reference sequence). This CDR3 spans 16 amino acids. The V gene lost 7 bases and the J gene lost 3 bases, with 16 bases spanning the gap. CDR3 in amino acids: CASIDSLWGGANVLTF. CDR3 nucleotides: TGTGCCAGTATTGACAGCCTTTGGGGTGGGGCCAACGTCCTGACTTTC.

This clone was seen a single time. The chain uses TRBV15 and TRBJ2-4; no clear D. The CDR3 is made up of 15 amino acids. Germline CDR1 reads LNHNV; CDR2 reads YYDKDF (reference sequence). Trimming cost V 1 base and J 5 bases, with 12 bases left between them. The CDR3 region is CATSRGPSIENIQYF. The CDR3 DNA reads TGTGCCACCAGCAGAGGTCCATCGATAGAAAACATTCAGTACTTC. Full variable domain (missing parts from reference TRBV15 and TRBJ2-4): DAMVIQNPRYQVTQFGKPVTLSCSQTLNHNVMYWYQQKSSQAPKLLFHYYDKDFNNEADTPDNFQSRRPNTSFCFLDIRSPGLGDTAMYLCATSRGPSIENIQYFGAGTRLSVL.

This clone was counted between two and nine times. It differs at one base from a far larger clone, so likely a read error. This same CDR3 is encoded by further DNA sequences in the sample. The chain uses TRBV5-5 and TRBJ1-1; D unresolved. V was pared by 4 bases and J by 9 bases, with 13 bases between. The CDR3 has 12 amino acids. Germline-derived CDR1 and CDR2 are SGHKS and YYEKEE (reference sequence). Here the CDR3 DNA reads TGTGCCAGCAGCCAAGATGGAGAAAAAGCTTTCTTT. Protein sequence: CASSQDGEKAFF.

V and J are TRBV6-4 and TRBJ2-2, with 8 bases lining up with TRBD2. The CDR3 length is 15 residues. With V trimmed by 3 bases and J by 1 base, 1 base remained unmatched. Germline V gene lookup returns CDR1 MRHNA and CDR2 SNTAGT. DNA for the CDR3: TGTGCCAGCAGTGAGAGCGGGGGGAACACCGGGGAGCTGTTTTTT. The encoded protein is CASSESGGNTGELFF.

The rearrangement links TRBV5-5 to TRBJ2-3; 8 bases match TRBD1. Looked up from germline, CDR1 is SGHKS and CDR2 is YYEKEE (reference sequence). There are 15 residues in the CDR3. After removal of 2 bases from V and 0 bases from J, the junction contained 2 bases not matched to a gene. The CDR3 DNA follows: TGTGCCAGCAGCTTCCAGGGGGCGAGCACAGATACGCAGTATTTT. Protein product: CASSFQGASTDTQYF.

The chain employs TRBV21-1 and TRBJ2-7. TRBV21-1 is tagged as a pseudogene. This CDR3 region has 13 residues. The CDR3 spells CASSKGGSYEQYF. DNA for the CDR3: TGTGCCAGCAGCAAAGGGGGCTCCTACGAGCAGTACTTC.

The chain has TRBV2 and TRBJ1-5, with TRBD1 identical over 7 bases. From germline, CDR1 is SNHLY and CDR2 FYNNEI. This CDR3 comprises 17 residues. The junction had 15 bases not matched to a gene; V was cut back by 6 bases and J by 4 bases. The CDR3: CASSTGQEGGGNQPQHF. As DNA, the CDR3 is TGTGCCAGCAGCACCGGACAGGAAGGGGGCGGGAATCAGCCCCAGCATTTT.

The chain uses TRBV11-2 and TRBJ1-6; D might be TRBD1 (5 bases). Trimming pared 1 base from V and 14 bases from J, leaving 15 bases between. From germline, CDR1 is SGHAT and CDR2 FQNNGV. The CDR3 is 14 residues long. The CDR3 sequence is CASSLGAGILALHF. CDR3 bases: TGTGCCAGCAGCTTAGGGGCAGGGATTCTGGCCCTCCACTTT.

In the case of this clone: The same CDR3 arises from other DNA sequences in this sample as well. CDR3 residues: CASSPGPMNTEAFF. CDR3 DNA sequence: TGTGCCAGCAGCCCGGGACCCATGAACACTGAAGCTTTCTTT. V and J are TRBV6-5 and TRBJ1-1, with D maybe TRBD1 (5 bases). CDR1 and CDR2 from the germline V gene are MNHEY and SVGAGI. Between the trimmed V and J ends, which lost 6 bases and 0 bases, there was a span of 11 bases. CDR3 length equals 14 residues.